This T cell receptor beta chain is drawn from a study of blood T cell repertoires in COVID-19 (dated by TCRdb to between 2020 and 2021). Regarding the research as a whole: The collaborator samples originated in the United States, Italy and Spain and spanned the acute and convalescent phases of COVID-19. The repertoires were released in a freely available public database meant as a resource for research on the immune response to SARS-CoV-2. The sample metadata nearly always contained a de-identified subject ID, COVID-19 status, age in years and sex. The prospective study material was composed of cDNA or gDNA derived from T cells, B-cell-depleted T cells, or PBMCs. Where available, HLA class I and class II types were obtained from metadata supplied by the sample provider rather than from assay-based typing. Deeply sampled blood TCRbeta repertoires from subjects exposed to, actively infected with, or recovered from COVID-19 were included in the dataset. Samples were obtained from the ongoing ImmuneRACE study (first 160 participants) and from over a thousand subjects provided by 6 global collaborators.

Whole blood was collected in K2EDTA tubes by collaborating institutions according to the institutions' own protocols. For TCRbeta analysis, collaborators shipped samples as frozen whole blood, isolated PBMCs, or DNA extracted from either of those sample types. TCRbeta CDR3 regions were amplified from genomic DNA using the immunoSEQ Assay, a bias-controlled multiplex PCR. Per the original workflow: Nucleated cell counts per sample were estimated from amplification of reference gene primers within the assay. Sequence reads were collapsed and filtered to measure the absolute abundance of every unique TCRbeta CDR3 rearrangement. For each sample, productive Simpson clonality was calculated as the square root of Simpson's diversity index over productive rearrangements. TCRdb stores this immuneACCESS table with in-frame sequences only. Part of the clones is absent; in the studies checked, under half of the shortfall reflects unresolved V genes, and no reason is known for the rest. The V and J calls and clone size were taken over from that table, and D and trimming were inferred from the DNA. Recorded for this sample are 150,000 or so clones; 82% of them occurred a single time. The ten most abundant clones make up roughly 9% of the sample.

Regarding this clone: No cognate antigen has been identified for it. No clone much larger than this one lies a single base away; base qualities are absent.

Overall results and qualifications from the work: How much clinical and demographic metadata was included differed by source and by participant, and the metadata was provided uncurated.

Sequenced: peripheral blood. The receptor comes from a woman aged 70-85 years with acute or convalescent COVID-19.

The CDR3 corresponds to CASSGQGSGYEQYF. Here is the DNA: TGTGCCAGCAGCGGACAGGGGAGTGGATACGAGCAGTACTTC. The V and J genes are TRBV2 and TRBJ2-7; TRBD1 agrees with 9 junctional bases. The CDR3 goes from the cysteine to the phenylalanine over 14 residues. CDR3 DNA only is kept here, 42 bases in frame from base 1. Compared with germline, V lacks 6 bases and J lacks 4 bases; bases without a gene match: 7. The germline V gene sets CDR1 to SNHLY and CDR2 to FYNNEI.